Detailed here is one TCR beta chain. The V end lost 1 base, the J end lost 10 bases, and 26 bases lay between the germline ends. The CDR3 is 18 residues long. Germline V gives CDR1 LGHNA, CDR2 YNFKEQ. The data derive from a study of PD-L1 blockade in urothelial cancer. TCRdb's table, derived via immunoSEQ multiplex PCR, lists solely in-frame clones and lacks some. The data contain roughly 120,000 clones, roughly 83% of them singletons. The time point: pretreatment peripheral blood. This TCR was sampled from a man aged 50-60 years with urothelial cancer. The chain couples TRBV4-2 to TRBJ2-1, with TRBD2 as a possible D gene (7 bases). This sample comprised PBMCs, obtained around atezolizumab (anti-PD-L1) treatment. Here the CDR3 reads CASSQGNTGLGGTGEQFF. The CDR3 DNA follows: TGTGCCAGCAGCCAAGGGAACACCGGACTAGGGGGAACGGGGGAGCAGTTCTTC.